The 31 T cell receptor beta chains in this list originate from one sample, sequenced in a study of tumor-infiltrating lymphocytes in primary liver carcinoma. Co-extraction of RNA and DNA was performed on roughly 20-33 mg of unsorted bulk tissue. Total RNA amounting to 500 ng was the source from which TCR beta cDNA was made with a constant-region primer. Library construction for TCR beta comprised three nested multiplex PCR rounds performed with slightly modified ARM-PCR. The first two PCR rounds used TRBV1-TRBV30 forward primers with a C-beta reverse primer, 10 cycles each. TCRdb fed the multiplex PCR reads into MiXCR, producing one record per CDR3 protein. The table has around 120,000 distinct CDR3 sequences, around 62% seen once. Sequencing was done on a sample of liver tumor tissue from sampling region 1. Documented subset: tumor region T1, superior pole. All receptors come from a woman aged 55 to 70 with primary liver carcinoma and hepatitis B virus infection.

The V call is TRBV19, the J call TRBJ2-3; D remains unclear. The CDR3 runs to 14 residues. In germline, CDR1 is LNHDA, CDR2 SQIVND (reference sequence). The ends were cut back, 3 bases at V and 5 bases at J, with 12 bases in the middle. In nucleotides, the CDR3 is TGTGCCAGTAGTATGTCTGGCGCGAGAGATACGCAGTATTTT. It codes for CASSMSGARDTQYF.

The chain is built from TRBV7-9 and TRBJ1-1; tentatively, D is TRBD1 (6 bases). Trimming stripped 8 bases from V and 5 bases from J, with 21 bases between. This CDR3 is 15 amino acids long. In germline, CDR1 is SEHNR, CDR2 FQNEAQ (reference sequence). CDR3 DNA sequence: TGTGCCAGCTCCGGGGAGACAGGTCGAACGACTGAAGCTTTCTTT. It translates to CASSGETGRTTEAFF.

The chain couples TRBV11-2 to TRBJ2-2; TRBD2 matches at 8 bases. V lost 6 bases, J lost 0 bases, and 9 bases stayed unmatched. The CDR3 runs 17 residues. Germline assignment: CDR1 SGHAT and CDR2 FQNNGV. Here the CDR3 reads CASRPQAGEPNTGELFF. The CDR3 DNA reads TGTGCCAGCAGACCACAAGCGGGAGAGCCGAACACCGGGGAGCTGTTTTTT. Based on the CDR3 plus reference TRBV11-2 and TRBJ2-2, the full variable domain is EAGVAQSPRYKIIEKRQSVAFWCNPISGHATLYWYQQILGQGPKLLIQFQNNGVVDDSQLPKDRFSAERLKGVDSTLKIQPAKLEDSAVYLCASRPQAGEPNTGELFFGEGSRLTVL.

V and J are TRBV28 and TRBJ2-5, with 9 bases aligning to TRBD2. Germline lookup yields CDR1 MDHEN and CDR2 SYDVKM. The CDR3 sequence is 16 residues long. Trimming removed 2 bases from V and 1 base from J; junction bases left unmatched: 5. The CDR3 reads CASSLAGGGGQETQYF. The CDR3 region has the DNA TGTGCCAGCAGTTTAGCGGGAGGGGGGGGCCAAGAGACCCAGTACTTC.

J is TRBJ2-3 and V is TRBV4-1; no clear D gene. The V and J ends lost 4 bases and 12 bases respectively, with 23 bases between them. The germline gives CDR1 MGHRA, CDR2 YSYEKL. The CDR3 runs to 15 residues. The CDR3: CASSRAHDSITSQYF. The CDR3 region has the DNA TGCGCCAGCAGCCGAGCACACGACTCCATTACCTCTCAGTATTTT.

A remark on this clonotype: At one end, the junction sequence differs from germline, possibly due to a read error. The chain couples TRBV30 to TRBJ2-1; tentatively, D is TRBD2 (5 bases). This CDR3 contains 14 residues. Germline values: CDR1 GTSNPN, CDR2 SVGIG (reference sequence). CDR3 bases: TGTGTCTGGGCCTTTGCTAGCTACAACAATGAGCAACTCTTC. Encoded protein: CVWAFASYNNEQLF.

With regard to this clonotype: A junction boundary mismatches the germline segment, possibly from a read error. V is TRBV7-8 and J is TRBJ2-1; weak D call: TRBD2 (5 bases). The CDR3 has 14 residues. CDR1 and CDR2 from the germline V gene are SGHVS and FQNEAQ. CDR3 amino acids: CVSSRDGIYDEQFF. The CDR3 bases are TGTGTCAGCAGCCGGGATGGGATATACGATGAGCAGTTCTTC.

As concerns this clonotype: The conserved phenylalanine or tryptophan normally closing the CDR3 is absent here, so this likely arose from a read error. This chain joins TRBV12-3 or TRBV12-4 and TRBJ2-2; 9 nucleotides align to TRBD1. CDR3 length: 15 amino acids. The CDR3 bases are TGTGCCAGCAGTTTTCAACAGGGGGCCACCGGGGGGCTGTTTTCT. Translation: CASSFQQGATGGLFS.

This clonotype was seen only once. A read error may produce the germline difference seen at one junction end. The chain has TRBV5-4 and TRBJ2-1, with D tentatively TRBD1 (5 bases). The CDR3 loop spans 15 amino acids. In germline, CDR1 is SGHNT, CDR2 YYREEE (reference sequence). The CDR3, as DNA: TGTGCCAGCAGCTCCCGCTGGTACCCGGACAATGAGCAATTCTTC. Translated, it gives CASSSRWYPDNEQFF.

The chain combines TRBV29-1 with TRBJ1-5; 7 positions match TRBD1. This CDR3 comprises 13 residues. V lost 5 bases to trimming and J lost 4 bases; unmatched junction nucleotides: 5. Germline assignment: CDR1 SQVTM and CDR2 ANQGSEA. CDR3 DNA sequence: TGCAGCGTTAGGACAGGACTGAATCAGCCCCAGCATTTT. The encoded protein is CSVRTGLNQPQHF.

The count of this clonotype is one. This CDR3 reads CSSSSKQDEAFF. DNA for the CDR3: TGTTCTAGCAGCTCTAAACAGGATGAAGCTTTCTTT. The chain combines TRBV11-2 with TRBJ1-1; possibly TRBD1 for D (5 bases). Germline V gene lookup returns CDR1 SGHAT and CDR2 FQNNGV. This CDR3 has 12 residues.

With respect to this clonotype: Sequence at one end of the junction differs from germline and may be a read error. The chain recombines TRBV11-2 with TRBJ2-7, with D uncertain. The CDR3 covers 12 residues. Germline CDR1 reads SGHAT; CDR2 reads FQNNGV. The CDR3 nucleotides are TGTGCCGGCAGCCAGACATGGTCCGAGCACTACTTC. It encodes CAGSQTWSEHYF.

A note on this clonotype: Being one base from a much bigger clone, this may be a read error. The V gene is TRBV4-1, the J gene TRBJ2-4; D call uncertain. Trimming pared 2 bases from V and 0 bases from J, leaving 8 bases between. This CDR3 spans 15 amino acids. Germline assignment: CDR1 MGHRA and CDR2 YSYEKL. The CDR3 sequence: CASSQLYLAKNIQYF. The DNA for the CDR3 is TGCGCCAGCAGCCAACTATATTTAGCCAAAAACATTCAGTACTTC.

As for this clonotype: Since a much larger clone is just one base distant, this may be a read error. The chain carries TRBV6-1 and TRBJ1-1; maybe TRBD1 (5 bases). Germline V gene sequence: CDR1 MNHNS, CDR2 SASEGT. This CDR3 has 11 residues. V dropped 6 bases and J dropped 11 bases, with 13 bases sitting between them. CDR3 protein: CASSPDSMAFF. In DNA form, the CDR3 reads TGTGCCAGCAGCCCAGACAGCATGGCTTTCTTT.

Regarding this clonotype: As the CDR3 is not closed by the conserved phenylalanine or tryptophan, this likely results from a read error. V gene TRBV4-1 combines with J gene TRBJ2-7, with 7 positions matching TRBD2. J gave up 6 bases and V 4 bases, and 9 bases lay outside the gene matches. Looked up from germline, CDR1 is MGHRA and CDR2 is YSYEKL. The CDR3 totals 14 residues. In DNA, the CDR3 is TGCGCCAGCAGCCCCGCGGGGAGGGTCTGCGAGCAGTACATC. It codes for CASSPAGRVCEQYI.

The chain is built from TRBV28 and TRBJ2-7; 7 nucleotides align to TRBD2. CDR1 and CDR2 (germline): MDHEN, SYDVKM. Germline trimming cut 6 bases from V and 4 bases from J; bases unmatched to any gene: 9. The CDR3 extends over 14 amino acids. The CDR3 spells CASSTIGGTYEQYF. The DNA for the CDR3 is TGTGCCAGCAGCACTATCGGGGGGACGTACGAGCAGTACTTC.

In regard to this clonotype: At one boundary the junction diverges from the germline segment, which might be a read error. V usage is TRBV6-1 and J usage is TRBJ2-4, with D perhaps being TRBD1 or TRBD2 (5 bases each). The CDR3 runs to 16 residues. The V gene's germline CDR1 is MNHNS and CDR2 SASEGT. The CDR3 reads CACREYRTLAKNIQYF. CDR3 coding DNA: TGTGCCTGCAGGGAGTACAGGACCCTAGCCAAAAACATTCAGTACTTC.

With regard to this clonotype: A much more abundant neighbour one base away suggests this may be a read error. The chain has TRBV6-5 and TRBJ2-1; TRBD1 matches 7 bases. CDR3 length: 15 residues. Germline trimming cut 6 bases from V and 8 bases from J; bases unmatched to any gene: 13. Germline assignment: CDR1 MNHEY and CDR2 SVGAGI. This CDR3 reads CASRYGPGGRYEQFF. The DNA of the CDR3 is TGTGCCAGCAGATACGGGCCAGGGGGTCGATATGAGCAGTTCTTC.

Worth noting for this clonotype: At one end the junction does not follow the germline gene, possibly because of a read error. The V and J genes are TRBV11-3 and TRBJ2-1, with TRBD2 matching 15 bases. There are 19 residues in the CDR3. Germline-derived CDR1 and CDR2 are SGHNT and YENEEA. The CDR3 loop reads CVSRAGQGGLAGGSNEQFF. The CDR3 nucleotides are TGTGTCAGCAGAGCCGGACAGGGGGGACTAGCGGGAGGATCCAATGAGCAGTTCTTC.

This sequence joins TRBV25-1 and TRBJ2-7; 8 nucleotides line up with TRBD2. This CDR3 has 14 residues. Germline-derived CDR1 and CDR2 are MGHDK and SYGVNS. Losses at the gene ends were 6 bases for V and 6 bases for J; bases not matched to a gene: 10. The CDR3 reads CASSGGLVSAEQYF. CDR3 in DNA: TGTGCCAGCAGCGGGGGACTAGTTTCAGCCGAGCAGTACTTC.

The rearrangement uses TRBV28 and TRBJ2-4, with TRBD1 matching over 9 bases. Germline-derived CDR1 and CDR2 are MDHEN and SYDVKM. With 4 bases clipped from V and 9 bases from J, the junction kept 10 bases outside the gene matches. The CDR3 spans 15 residues. The chain's CDR3 is CASSSTGGVRSIQYF. CDR3 nucleotides: TGTGCCAGCAGTTCCACAGGGGGCGTCAGAAGCATTCAGTACTTC.

CDR3 DNA: TGTGCCAGCAACCCCGGGACAGGGGGCAACTACGAGTTGTACTTC. The encoded protein is CASNPGTGGNYELYF. V is TRBV11-3 and J is TRBJ2-7; TRBD1 matches at 12 bases. The CDR3 totals 15 residues. Germline trimming cut 7 bases from V and 12 bases from J; bases unmatched to any gene: 16. Germline V lookup: CDR1 SGHNT, CDR2 YENEEA.

Worth noting for this clonotype: A read error may produce the germline difference seen at one junction end. The chain joins TRBV12-5 to TRBJ2-5; weak D call: TRBD2 (6 bases). Germline lookup yields CDR1 LGHNT and CDR2 FRNRAP. The CDR3 has 15 residues. The CDR3 nucleotides read TGTGCTAGTGGTACCTCGGATAGCCCGGGAGAGACCCTGTACTTC. Translating it yields CASGTSDSPGETLYF.

This clonotype was seen a few times. A much larger clone lies one base from this, so it may be a read error. The chain is built from TRBV6-5 and TRBJ2-7; 9 nucleotides match TRBD1. The V gene's germline CDR1 is MNHEY and CDR2 SVGAGI. CDR3 length: 15 residues. Germline trimming cut 4 bases from V and 9 bases from J; bases unmatched to any gene: 13. As DNA, the CDR3 is TGTGCCAGCAGTTTGGCCGGGACAGGGAGGGACGGGCAGTACTTC. Protein: CASSLAGTGRDGQYF.

This clonotype was observed at least ten times. This chain uses TRBV29-1 with TRBJ1-2; possibly TRBD1 for D (5 bases). This CDR3 is 16 amino acids long. Germline lookup yields CDR1 SQVTM and CDR2 ANQGSEA. V was clipped by 1 base and J by 0 bases, with 15 bases between them. CDR3 DNA: TGCAGCGTTGAAGTTGTGACAGCCGATCCTAACTATGGCTACACCTTC. Amino acids: CSVEVVTADPNYGYTF.

With regard to this clonotype: The CDR3 ends on some other residue instead of the conserved phenylalanine or tryptophan, so this is likely a read error. The CDR3 sequence: CSVLREPGPDAQYL. CDR3 sequence (DNA): TGCAGCGTTTTACGGGAACCAGGGCCAGATGCGCAGTATCTT. This rearrangement joins TRBV29-1 to TRBJ2-3; D tentatively reads TRBD1 or TRBD2 (5 bases each). The CDR3 has 14 amino acids. CDR1 is SQVTM, CDR2 ANQGSEA, per germline.

In its sample, this clonotype was seen a few times. A much larger clone sits a single nucleotide away, making a read error possible. The chain uses TRBV5-1 and TRBJ2-1; tentative D call: TRBD2 (6 bases). Germline assignment: CDR1 SGHRS and CDR2 YFSETQ. This CDR3 has 14 residues. V shed 6 bases and J shed 3 bases, with 13 bases lying between them. CDR3 DNA: TGCGCCAGCACAGGCGGGGAATACTACAATGAGCAGTTCTTC. Protein product: CASTGGEYYNEQFF.

A single count supports this clonotype. This may be a read error, as it is one base from a much larger clone. The chain is built from TRBV4-1 and TRBJ2-7; unclear D gene. Trimming shortened V by 3 bases and J by 4 bases, and 16 bases separated the two germline ends. CDR3 length equals 15 residues. The germline CDR1 and CDR2 sequences are MGHRA and YSYEKL. The chain's CDR3 is CASSHDFPGWYEQYF. The CDR3 nucleotides are TGCGCCAGCAGCCATGATTTCCCGGGTTGGTACGAGCAGTACTTC.

As regards this clonotype: A much larger clone differs by one base, so this may be a read error. The chain joins TRBV29-1 to TRBJ2-3, with D perhaps matching TRBD2 (5 bases). This CDR3 comprises 15 residues. Germline lookup yields CDR1 SQVTM and CDR2 ANQGSEA. V shed 5 bases and J shed 0 bases, with 15 bases lying between them. The CDR3 region has the DNA TGCAGCGTTTACACCTGGACTGGGAGCACAGATACGCAGTATTTT. It translates to CSVYTWTGSTDTQYF.

A word on this clonotype: Being one base from a much bigger clone, this may be a read error. In DNA, the CDR3 is TGTGCCATTTCAAACAGCGGCACAGATACGCAGTATTTT. This encodes CAISNSGTDTQYF. The V and J genes are TRBV5-4 and TRBJ2-3; D call uncertain. V lost 9 bases and J lost 1, with 12 bases in between. The CDR3 covers 13 residues. CDR1 is SGHNT and CDR2 is YYREEE in the germline V gene (reference sequence).

Turning to this clonotype: Sequence at one end of the junction differs from germline and may be a read error. V is TRBV7-9 and J is TRBJ1-6; unclear D gene. CDR1 and CDR2 (germline): SEHNR, FQNEAQ (reference sequence). The CDR3 loop spans 14 amino acids. The CDR3 loop reads CASSAARDNSLLHF. The CDR3 DNA sequence: TGTGCCAGCAGCGCAGCGCGGGATAATTCACTCCTCCACTTT.